The clone carrying this T cell receptor (beta chain) was detected only a few times. The data were taken from a study of regulatory T cells in long-lasting Graves disease. Arm-PCR of CDR3 regions and iRepertoire HTBI primers were used to build TCR beta libraries. From the multiplex PCR reads, TCRdb called clonotypes with MiXCR, one entry per CDR3 protein. The sample includes hundreds of thousands of distinct CDR3 sequences, roughly 15% of them seen just once. Time point defined: newly diagnosed GD, antithyroid drugs for less than 3 months. The TCR library was made from RNA that had been extracted from PBMCs in TRIzol. These same records also appear under a second study, on T cells in Graves' hyperthyroidism and ophthalmopathy. This second study notes: No progression to ophthalmopathy during 18 months of follow-up defined stable disease. Hyperthyroidism was newly diagnosed in patients aged 18 to 65 (duration under 2 months).

This TCR was recovered from a woman under 40 with Graves disease. Specimen: peripheral blood mononuclear cells (PBMCs), collected at new diagnosis, from a patient treated with antithyroid drugs.

CDR3 in DNA: TGTGCCAGCTCGACCATCTCTACCTCTGATGGAAACACCATATATTTT. Its translation: CASSTISTSDGNTIYF. The chain combines TRBV18 with TRBJ1-3, with D hard to call. Germline V lookup: CDR1 KGHSH, CDR2 LQKENI. This CDR3 has 16 amino acids. The germline V and J ends were trimmed by 6 bases and 3 bases, with 18 bases remaining between them.